This TCR beta chain is from a study of blood T cell repertoires in COVID-19. About the study: PBMCs, B-cell-depleted T cells, or T cells provided the cDNA or gDNA that made up the material.

Germline CDR1 MNHEY, CDR2 SVGEGT. After removal of 4 bases from V and 6 bases from J, the junction contained 11 bases not matched to a gene. The CDR3 runs 16 residues. Methods used by the authors: Estimation of nucleated cell counts relied on the amplification of reference gene primers. Assay: immunoSEQ multiplex PCR; the TCRdb copy retains only in-frame clones and omits some. V, J and clone size derive from that table, while D and trimming were established from the DNA sequence. In the table there are over 130,000 clones, 85% to 90% of which are singletons. This chain links TRBV6-2 or TRBV6-3 with TRBJ1-5; 8 nucleotides agree with TRBD1. The sequence came from an elderly woman with acute or convalescent COVID-19. Sequenced: peripheral blood. The CDR3 region is CASSSFFQGARQPQHF. The CDR3 DNA is TGTGCCAGCAGTTCCTTTTTCCAGGGGGCGCGTCAGCCCCAGCATTTT.